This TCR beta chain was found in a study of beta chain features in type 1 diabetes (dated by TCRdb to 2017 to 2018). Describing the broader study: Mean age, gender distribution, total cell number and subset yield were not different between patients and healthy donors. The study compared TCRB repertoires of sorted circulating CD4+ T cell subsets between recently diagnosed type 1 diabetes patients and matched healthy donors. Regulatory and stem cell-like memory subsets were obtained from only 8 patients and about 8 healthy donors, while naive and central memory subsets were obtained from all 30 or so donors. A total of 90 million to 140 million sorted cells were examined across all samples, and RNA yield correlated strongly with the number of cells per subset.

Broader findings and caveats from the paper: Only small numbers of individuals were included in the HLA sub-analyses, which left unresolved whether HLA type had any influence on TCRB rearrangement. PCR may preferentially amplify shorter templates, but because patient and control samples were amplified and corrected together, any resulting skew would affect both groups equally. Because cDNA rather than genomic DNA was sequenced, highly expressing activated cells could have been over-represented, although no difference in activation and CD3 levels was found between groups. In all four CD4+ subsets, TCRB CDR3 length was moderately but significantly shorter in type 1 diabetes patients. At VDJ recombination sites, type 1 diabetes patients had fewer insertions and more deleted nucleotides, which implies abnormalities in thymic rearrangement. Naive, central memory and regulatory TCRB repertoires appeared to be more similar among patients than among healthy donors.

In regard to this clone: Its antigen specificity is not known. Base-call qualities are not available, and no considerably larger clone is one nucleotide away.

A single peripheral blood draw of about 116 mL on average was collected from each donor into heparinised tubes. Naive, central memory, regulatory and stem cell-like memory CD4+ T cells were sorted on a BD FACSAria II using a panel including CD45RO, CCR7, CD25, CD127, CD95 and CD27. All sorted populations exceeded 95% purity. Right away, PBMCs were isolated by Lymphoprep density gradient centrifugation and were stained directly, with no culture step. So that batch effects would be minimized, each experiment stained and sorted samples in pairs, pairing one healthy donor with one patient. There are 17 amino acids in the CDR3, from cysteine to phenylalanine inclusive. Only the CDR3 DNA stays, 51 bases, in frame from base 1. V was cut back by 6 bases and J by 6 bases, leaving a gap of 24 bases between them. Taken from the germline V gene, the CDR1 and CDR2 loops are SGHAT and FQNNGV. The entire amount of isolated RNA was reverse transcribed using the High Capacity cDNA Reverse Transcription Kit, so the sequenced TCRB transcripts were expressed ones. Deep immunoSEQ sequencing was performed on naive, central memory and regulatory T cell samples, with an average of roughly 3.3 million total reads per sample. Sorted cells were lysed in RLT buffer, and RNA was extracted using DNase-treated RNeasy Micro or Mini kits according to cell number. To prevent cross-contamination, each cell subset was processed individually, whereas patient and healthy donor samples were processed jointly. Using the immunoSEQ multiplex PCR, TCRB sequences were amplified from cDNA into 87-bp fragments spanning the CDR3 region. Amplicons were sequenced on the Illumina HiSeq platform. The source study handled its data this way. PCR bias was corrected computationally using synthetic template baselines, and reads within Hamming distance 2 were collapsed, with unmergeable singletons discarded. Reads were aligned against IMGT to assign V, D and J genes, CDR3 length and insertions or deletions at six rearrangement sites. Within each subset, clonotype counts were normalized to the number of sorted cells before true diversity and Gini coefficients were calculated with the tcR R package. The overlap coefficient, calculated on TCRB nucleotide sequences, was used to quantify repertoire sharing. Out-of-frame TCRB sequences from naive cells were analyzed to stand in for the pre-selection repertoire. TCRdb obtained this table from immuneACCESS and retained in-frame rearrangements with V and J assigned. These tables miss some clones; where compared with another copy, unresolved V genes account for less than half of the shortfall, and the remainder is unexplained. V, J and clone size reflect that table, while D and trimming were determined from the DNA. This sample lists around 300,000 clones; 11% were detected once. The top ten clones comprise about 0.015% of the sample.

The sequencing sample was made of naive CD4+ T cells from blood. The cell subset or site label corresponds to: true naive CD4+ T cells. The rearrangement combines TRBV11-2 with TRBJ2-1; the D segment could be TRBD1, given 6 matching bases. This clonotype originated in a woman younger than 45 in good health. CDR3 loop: CASSPDLFRGAVNEQFF. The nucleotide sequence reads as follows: TGTGCCAGCAGTCCTGATCTTTTCAGGGGCGCTGTCAATGAGCAGTTCTTC.